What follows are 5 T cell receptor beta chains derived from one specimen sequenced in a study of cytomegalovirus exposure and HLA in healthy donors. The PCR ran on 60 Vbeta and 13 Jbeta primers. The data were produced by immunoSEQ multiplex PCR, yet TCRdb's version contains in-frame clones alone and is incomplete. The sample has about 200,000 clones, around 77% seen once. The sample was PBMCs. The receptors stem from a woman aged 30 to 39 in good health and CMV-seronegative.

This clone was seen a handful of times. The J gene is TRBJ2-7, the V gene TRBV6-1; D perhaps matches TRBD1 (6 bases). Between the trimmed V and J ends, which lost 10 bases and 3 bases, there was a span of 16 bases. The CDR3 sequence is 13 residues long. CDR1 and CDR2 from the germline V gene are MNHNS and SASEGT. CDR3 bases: TGTGCCACCGCACTGGGGACACTCTACGAGCAGTACTTC. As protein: CATALGTLYEQYF.

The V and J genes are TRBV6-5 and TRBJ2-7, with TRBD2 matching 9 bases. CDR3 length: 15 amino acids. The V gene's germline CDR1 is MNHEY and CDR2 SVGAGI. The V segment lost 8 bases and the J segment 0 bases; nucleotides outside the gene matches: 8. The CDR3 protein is CASQPSGISSYEQYF. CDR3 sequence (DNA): TGTGCCAGCCAACCTAGCGGGATTAGCTCCTACGAGCAGTACTTC.

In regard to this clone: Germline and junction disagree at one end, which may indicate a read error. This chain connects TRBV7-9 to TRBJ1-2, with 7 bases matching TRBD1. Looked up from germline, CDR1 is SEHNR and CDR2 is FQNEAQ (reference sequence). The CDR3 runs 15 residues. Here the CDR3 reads CSSSRRQGGSGGYTF. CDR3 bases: TGTTCCAGCAGCCGACGACAGGGAGGTTCGGGAGGCTACACCTTC.

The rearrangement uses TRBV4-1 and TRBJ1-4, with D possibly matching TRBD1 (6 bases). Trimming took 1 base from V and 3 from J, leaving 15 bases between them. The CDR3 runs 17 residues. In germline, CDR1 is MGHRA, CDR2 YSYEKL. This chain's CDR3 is CASSQGTRDTANEKLFF. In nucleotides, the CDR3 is TGCGCCAGCAGCCAAGGAACCCGGGACACAGCTAATGAAAAACTGTTTTTT.

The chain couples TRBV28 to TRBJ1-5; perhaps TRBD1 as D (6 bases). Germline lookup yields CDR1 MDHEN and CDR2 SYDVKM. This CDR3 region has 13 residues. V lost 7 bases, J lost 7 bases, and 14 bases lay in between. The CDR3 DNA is TGTGCCAGCACCCCTGGGGGCGGGCAGCCCCAGCATTTT. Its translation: CASTPGGGQPQHF. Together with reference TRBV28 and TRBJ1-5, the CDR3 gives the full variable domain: DVKVTQSSRYLVKRTGEKVFLECVQDMDHENMFWYRQDPGLGLRLIYFSYDVKMKEKGDIPEGYSVSREKKERFSLILESASTNQTSMYLCASTPGGGQPQHFGDGTRLSIL.